This T cell receptor beta chain emerged from a study of radiation and T cells in renal cell carcinoma. The study's findings and limits: Top tumor clonotypes rose in blood 2 weeks post-radiation, then contracted.

The CDR3 covers 17 residues. V gave up 8 bases and J gave up 0 bases, with 20 bases separating them. CDR1 and CDR2 (germline): LNHDA, SQIVND (reference sequence). This clone was detected once. Its antigen is undetermined. Time point indicated: baseline pretreatment blood. Treatment noted: 15 Gy SBRT to primary tumor, nephrectomy 4 weeks later. Clear cell pathology was present in this patient's renal cell carcinoma. The method was immunoSEQ multiplex PCR; TCRdb's version includes in-frame clones alone and lacks a portion of them. Of about 49,000 clones listed, 75% to 85% are singletons. The receptor was derived from a woman in her 70s with renal cell carcinoma. The chain links TRBV19 to TRBJ1-5; the D is unclear. The input for sequencing was blood, taken from a patient whose treatment included radiotherapy and nephrectomy. CDR3 region: CASSTRTALYSNQPQHF. As DNA, the CDR3 is TGTGCCAGTTCGACCCGGACGGCCCTTTATAGCAATCAGCCCCAGCATTTT.